This TCR beta chain derives from a study of blood T cell repertoires in COVID-19. Overall study context: Italy, Spain and the United States were the sources of the convalescent and acute COVID-19 samples.

Original handling: Reference gene primer amplification in the assay estimated nucleated cell counts. Assay used: immunoSEQ multiplex PCR; TCRdb lists only in-frame clones, some missing. The D gene and trimming were derived from the DNA, and the V and J assignments and clone size from that table. Of tens of thousands of clones listed, 85% to 95% were seen once; the top ten hold about 2.5%. Germline assignment: CDR1 SNHLY and CDR2 FYNNEI. V lost 6 bases and J lost 3; bases outside the gene matches: 7. There are 14 residues in the CDR3. This receptor was obtained from a human donor with active COVID-19. The donor label of this sample is uncertain. The source material was peripheral blood. V is TRBV2 and J is TRBJ2-5; 7 bases map to TRBD1. In nucleotides, the CDR3 is TGTGCCAGCAGACCGGGACAGACGGAAGAGACCCAGTACTTC. Translated: CASRPGQTEETQYF. Filled out from reference TRBV2 and TRBJ2-5, the complete variable domain reads EPEVTQTPSHQVTQMGQEVILRCVPISNHLYFYWYRQILGQKVEFLVSFYNNEISEKSEIFDDQFSVERPDGSNFTLKIRSTKLEDSAMYFCASRPGQTEETQYFGPGTRLLVL.